The following is a TCR beta chain sequence with its context. Antigen: not known. From germline, CDR1 is DFQATT and CDR2 SNEGSKA (reference sequence). Trimming removed 3 bases at V and 9 bases at J, with 8 bases between. The CDR3 has 11 amino acids. The primer mix had 60 Vbeta and 13 Jbeta primers. Assay: immunoSEQ multiplex PCR; the TCRdb copy retains only in-frame clones and omits some. This table holds more than 95,000 clones, less than 80% found once. The data originate from a study of cytomegalovirus exposure and HLA in healthy donors. Study observations and caveats: The study found most TCR sequences rare, yet found some public TCRs in many donors.

Material for sequencing was PBMCs. The TCR comes from a man in his forties or fifties in good health and CMV-seronegative. The chain recombines TRBV20-1 with TRBJ2-2, with a weak D call TRBD1 (6 bases). The CDR3 DNA sequence: TGCAGTGCTAGCCGGGACAGGGAGCTGTTTTTT. Protein product: CSASRDRELFF.